The present T cell receptor (beta chain) was sequenced within a study of T cells in Graves' hyperthyroidism and ophthalmopathy. As for the study in general: Pretreatment peripheral blood was obtained at initial diagnosis.

V was pared by 2 bases and J by 5 bases, with 10 bases between. Germline CDR1 SGHDN, CDR2 FVKESK. The CDR3 runs 14 residues. This clonotype was detected a few times. Researchers took RNA transcripts and amplified the TCR beta CDR3 regions from them. HTBI primers were used for first-round RT-PCR of the TCR CDR3. TCRdb itself ran the multiplex PCR reads through MiXCR, one entry per CDR3 protein. The data contain 380,000 or so distinct CDR3 sequences, 13% of them seen just once; the ten biggest clones take up roughly 20%. Preceding any ophthalmopathy symptoms, the blood sample dates from first hyperthyroidism diagnosis. Source material for PBMCs was around 10 ml fresh peripheral blood.

The origin of this receptor is a man aged 30-40 years with Graves' hyperthyroidism that later progressed to Graves' ophthalmopathy. Source material: blood. This rearrangement joins TRBV14 to TRBJ2-1; D possibly corresponds to TRBD1 (6 bases). CDR3 residues: CASSQMRTDNEQFF. The CDR3 region has the DNA TGTGCCAGCAGCCAAATGCGGACAGACAATGAGCAGTTCTTC. The variable domain in full, completed from reference TRBV14 and TRBJ2-1, reads EAGVTQFPSHSVIEKGQTVTLRCDPISGHDNLYWYRRVMGKEIKFLLHFVKESKQDESGMPNNRFLAERTGGTYSTLKVQPAELEDSGVYFCASSQMRTDNEQFFGPGTRLTVL.